This T cell receptor (beta chain) stems from a study of CD4 T cells in relation to SARS-CoV-2 and coronaviruses. The length of the CDR3 is 15 residues. Germline CDR1 reads ENHRY; CDR2 reads SYGVKD. V shed 5 bases, J shed 5 bases, and the junction held 8 bases outside the gene matches. The unexposed donors gave CD4+ T cells in about 2011-2019, prior to COVID-19. The cells were cultured for about 10 days before CD4+ T cells were isolated. Comments on this clone: Its antigen is undetermined.

The protocol was immunoSEQ multiplex PCR, while the TCRdb copy is restricted to in-frame clones and leaves out a portion. The data hold roughly 17,000 clones, with roughly 77% observed a single time. This clonotype originated in a human donor in good health. The rearrangement joins TRBV10-3 to TRBJ2-5, with 10 bases matching TRBD1. The sequencing sample was made of CD4+ T cells from PBMCs, cultured in vitro. CDR3 nucleotides: TGTGCCATCAGTAGGGACAGGGGATCGTCGGAGACCCAGTACTTC. It yields the protein CAISRDRGSSETQYF.